This T cell receptor (beta chain) stems from a study of regulatory T cells in long-lasting Graves disease. Study in general: Persistent Graves' disease denoted over 5 years of antithyroid drugs plus positive TSH receptor antibodies. The study's findings and limits: TCR diversity was lower in persistent Graves' patients (versus newly diagnosed ones). No thyroid tissue was studied; the work used peripheral blood only.

This clonotype was detected a few times. The antigen remains undetermined. Trimming cost V 4 bases and J 0 bases; bases outside gene matches: 16. The CDR3 has 20 amino acids. Germline V CDR1 and CDR2: SGHAT, FQNNGV. Time point given: persistent/refractory GD, antithyroid drugs over 5 years with positive TRAb. The TCR library was made from RNA that had been extracted from PBMCs in TRIzol. Both iRepertoire HTBI primers and Arm-PCR of CDR3 regions were used to build the TCR beta libraries. MiXCR, run by TCRdb on the multiplex PCR reads, gives a single entry per CDR3 protein. The table lists about 470,000 distinct CDR3 sequences, less than 25% of them singletons, with about 8.3% in the top ten.

The gene calls are TRBV11-2 and TRBJ2-1, with 9 bases aligning to TRBD2. This TCR came from a female donor with Graves disease. Sequenced material: peripheral blood mononuclear cells (PBMCs), taken when the disease was refractory, from a patient treated with antithyroid drugs. The CDR3 coding sequence is TGTGCCAGCAGCTCCCCTGTGGCGGGAGGGCCTGGGAGCTCCTACAATGAGCAGTTCTTC. Translating gives CASSSPVAGGPGSSYNEQFF.